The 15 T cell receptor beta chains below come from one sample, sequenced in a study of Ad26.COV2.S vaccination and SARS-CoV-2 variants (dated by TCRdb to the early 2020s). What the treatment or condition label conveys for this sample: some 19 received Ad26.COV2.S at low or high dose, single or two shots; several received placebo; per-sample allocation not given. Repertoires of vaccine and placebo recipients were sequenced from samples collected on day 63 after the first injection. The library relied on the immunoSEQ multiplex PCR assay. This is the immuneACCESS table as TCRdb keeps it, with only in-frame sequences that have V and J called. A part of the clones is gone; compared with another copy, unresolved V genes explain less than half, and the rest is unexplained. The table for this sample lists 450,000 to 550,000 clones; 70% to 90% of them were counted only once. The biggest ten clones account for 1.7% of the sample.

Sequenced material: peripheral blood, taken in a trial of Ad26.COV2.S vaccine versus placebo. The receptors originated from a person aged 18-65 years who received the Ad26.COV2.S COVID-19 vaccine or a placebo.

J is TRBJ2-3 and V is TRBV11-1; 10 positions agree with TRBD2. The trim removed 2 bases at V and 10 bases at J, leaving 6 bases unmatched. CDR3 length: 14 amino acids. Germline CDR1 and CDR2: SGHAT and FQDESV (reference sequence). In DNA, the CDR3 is TGTGCCAGCAGCTTACTAGCGGGGGAGGACGCGCAGTATTTT. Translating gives CASSLLAGEDAQYF.

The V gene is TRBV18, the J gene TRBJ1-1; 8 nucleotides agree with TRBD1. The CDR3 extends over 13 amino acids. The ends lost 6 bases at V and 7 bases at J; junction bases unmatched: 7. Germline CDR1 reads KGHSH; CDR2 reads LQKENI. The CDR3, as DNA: TGTGCCAGCTCCCTAGGACAGGGCGGTGAAGCTTTCTTT. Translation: CASSLGQGGEAFF.

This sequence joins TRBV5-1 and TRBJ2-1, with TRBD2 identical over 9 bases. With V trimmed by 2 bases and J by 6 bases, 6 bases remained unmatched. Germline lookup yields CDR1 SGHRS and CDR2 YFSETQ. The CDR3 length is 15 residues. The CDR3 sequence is CASSLAAGGSNEQFF. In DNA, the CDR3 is TGCGCCAGCAGCTTAGCAGCGGGAGGATCCAATGAGCAGTTCTTC.

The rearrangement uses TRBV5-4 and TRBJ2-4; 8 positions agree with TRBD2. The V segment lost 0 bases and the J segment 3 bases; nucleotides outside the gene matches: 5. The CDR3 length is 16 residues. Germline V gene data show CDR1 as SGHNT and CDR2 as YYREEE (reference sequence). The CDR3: CASSLAGGPGKNIQYF. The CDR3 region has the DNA TGTGCCAGCAGCTTGGCGGGGGGGCCGGGCAAAAACATTCAGTACTTC.

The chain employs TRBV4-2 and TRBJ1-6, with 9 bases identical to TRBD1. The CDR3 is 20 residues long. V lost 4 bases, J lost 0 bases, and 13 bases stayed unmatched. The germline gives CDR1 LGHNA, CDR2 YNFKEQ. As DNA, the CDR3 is TGTGCCAGCAGCCCCGGGACAGGGAGTATTCTAGGCTCCTATAATTCACCCCTCCACTTT. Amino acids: CASSPGTGSILGSYNSPLHF.

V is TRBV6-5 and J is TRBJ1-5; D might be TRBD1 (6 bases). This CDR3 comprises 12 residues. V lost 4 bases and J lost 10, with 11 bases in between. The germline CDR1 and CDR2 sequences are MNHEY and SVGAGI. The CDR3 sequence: CASSLPDRPQHF. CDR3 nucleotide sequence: TGTGCCAGCAGTTTGCCGGACAGACCCCAGCATTTT.

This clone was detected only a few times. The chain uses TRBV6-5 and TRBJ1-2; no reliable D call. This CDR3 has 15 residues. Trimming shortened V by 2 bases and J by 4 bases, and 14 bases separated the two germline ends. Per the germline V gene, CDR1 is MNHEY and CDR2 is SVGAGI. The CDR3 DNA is TGTGCCAGCAGTTACGCGCCGGACCCTCGCTATGGCTACACCTTC. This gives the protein CASSYAPDPRYGYTF.

CDR3 sequence: CASRRSLSGQGAYEQYF. The CDR3 coding sequence is TGTGCCAGCAGGAGGAGCTTATCGGGACAGGGGGCTTACGAGCAGTACTTC. The rearrangement joins TRBV2 to TRBJ2-7; 12 bases agree with TRBD1. The germline gives CDR1 SNHLY, CDR2 FYNNEI. V shed 6 bases and J 4 bases; nucleotides not matched to a gene: 13. The CDR3 consists of 17 residues.

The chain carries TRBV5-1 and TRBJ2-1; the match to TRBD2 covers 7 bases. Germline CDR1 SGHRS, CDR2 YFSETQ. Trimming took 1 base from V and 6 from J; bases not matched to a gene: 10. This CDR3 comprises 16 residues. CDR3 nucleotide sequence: TGCGCCAGCAGCTTGAGGCGGGAGCAACTCCGCAATGAGCAGTTCTTC. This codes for CASSLRREQLRNEQFF.

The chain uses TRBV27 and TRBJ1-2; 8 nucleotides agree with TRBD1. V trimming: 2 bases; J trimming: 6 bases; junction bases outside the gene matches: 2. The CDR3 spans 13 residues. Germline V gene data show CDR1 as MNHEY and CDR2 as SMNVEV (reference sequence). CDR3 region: CASSLGTGNGYTF. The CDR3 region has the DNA TGTGCCAGCAGTTTAGGGACAGGAAATGGCTACACCTTC.

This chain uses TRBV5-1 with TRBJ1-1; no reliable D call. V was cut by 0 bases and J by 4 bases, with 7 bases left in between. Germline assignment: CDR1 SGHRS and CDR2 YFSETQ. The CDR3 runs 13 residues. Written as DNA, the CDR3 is TGCGCCAGCAGCTTGGCGGGGAGCACTGAAGCTTTCTTT. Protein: CASSLAGSTEAFF.

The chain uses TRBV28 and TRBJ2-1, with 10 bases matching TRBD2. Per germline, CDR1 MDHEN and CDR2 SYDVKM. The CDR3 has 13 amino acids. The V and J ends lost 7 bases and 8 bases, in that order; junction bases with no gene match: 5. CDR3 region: CASTRTSGDEQFF. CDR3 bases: TGTGCCAGCACGAGGACTAGCGGCGATGAGCAGTTCTTC.

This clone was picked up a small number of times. The CDR3, as DNA: TGTGCCAGCAGCATCTGGAGGGGCACTGAAGCTTTCTTT. It codes for CASSIWRGTEAFF. The chain employs TRBV28 and TRBJ1-1; D may be TRBD1 (5 bases). CDR3 length: 13 residues. The V end lost 6 bases, the J end lost 4 bases, and 12 bases lay between the germline ends. Germline CDR1 and CDR2: MDHEN and SYDVKM. Combining the CDR3 with reference TRBV28 and TRBJ1-1 gives the whole variable domain DVKVTQSSRYLVKRTGEKVFLECVQDMDHENMFWYRQDPGLGLRLIYFSYDVKMKEKGDIPEGYSVSREKKERFSLILESASTNQTSMYLCASSIWRGTEAFFGQGTRLTVV.

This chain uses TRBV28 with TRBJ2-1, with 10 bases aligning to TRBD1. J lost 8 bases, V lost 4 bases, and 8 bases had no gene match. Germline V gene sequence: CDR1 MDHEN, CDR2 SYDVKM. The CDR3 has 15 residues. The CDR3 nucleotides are TGTGCCAGCAGTTCCCTGACAGGGGGCGGGTATGAGCAGTTCTTC. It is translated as CASSSLTGGGYEQFF.

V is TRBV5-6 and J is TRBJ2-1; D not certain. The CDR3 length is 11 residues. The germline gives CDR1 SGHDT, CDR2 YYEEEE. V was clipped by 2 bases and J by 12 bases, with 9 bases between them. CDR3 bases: TGTGCCAGCAGCTTTTCCCATAGGCAGTTCTTC. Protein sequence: CASSFSHRQFF.